The subject of this entry is one TCR beta chain. Its antigen is undetermined. Per germline, CDR1 MDHEN and CDR2 SYDVKM. There are 16 residues in the CDR3. V gave up 3 bases and J gave up 1 base; unmatched junction bases: 5. The data originate from a study of T cells after yellow fever vaccination. Study-wide findings and caveats: FACS-sorted repertoires might harbor abundant contaminating clonotypes from the bulk population.

A single record per CDR3 protein comes from TCRdb applying MiXCR to the 5' RACE reads. The table has some 550,000 distinct CDR3 sequences, about 19% seen once. V usage is TRBV28 and J usage is TRBJ2-7; TRBD2 agrees at 11 bases. This clonotype was sampled from a man aged 30-40 years who received the YFV17D yellow fever vaccine. The material sequenced was PBMCs, taken 15 days after the yellow fever booster vaccination. Here the CDR3 reads CASSFGGLAVSYEQYF. CDR3 in DNA: TGTGCCAGCAGTTTTGGGGGACTAGCGGTTTCCTACGAGCAGTACTTC.